The 5 T cell receptor beta chains given below trace back to one sample, sequenced in a study of blood T cell repertoires in COVID-19 (dated by TCRdb to between 2020 and 2021). Library preparation employed the immunoSEQ multiplex PCR assay. TCRdb provides this immuneACCESS table in a form limited to in-frame rearrangements. Some clones are lacking; in checked studies, under half of them reflect an unresolved V gene, and why the rest are absent is not known. Within this sample are 110,000 to 150,000 clones, with around 86% of them counted one time only. Jointly, the top ten make up more than 5% of the sample. The sequencing sample was made of peripheral blood. These receptors all come from a human donor in a cohort sampled during active COVID-19.

This chain uses TRBV3-1 (or the pseudogene TRBV3-2) with TRBJ2-3; 10 nucleotides agree with TRBD2. The CDR3 is made up of 17 amino acids. Germline V gene data show CDR1 as LGHDT and CDR2 as YNNKEL (reference sequence). J was trimmed by 1 base and V by 4 bases; bases with no gene match: 8. The CDR3 nucleotides read TGTGCCAGCAGCCTCCGGACTAGCGGAGACGGCACAGATACGCAGTATTTT. Translation: CASSLRTSGDGTDTQYF.

V is TRBV9 and J is TRBJ1-3, with 10 bases fitting TRBD1. J gave up 3 bases and V 4 bases, and 4 bases lay outside the gene matches. Germline assignment: CDR1 SGDLS and CDR2 YYNGEE. The CDR3 length is 15 residues. CDR3 sequence (DNA): TGTGCCAGCAGCCCCGGGACAGGGGTTGGAAACACCATATATTTT. Its translation is CASSPGTGVGNTIYF.

This sequence joins TRBV5-1 and TRBJ2-1, with 13 positions matching TRBD2. Trimming removed 0 bases from V and 7 bases from J; junction bases left unmatched: 1. The length of the CDR3 is 15 residues. Germline V gene data show CDR1 as SGHRS and CDR2 as YFSETQ. This CDR3 is CASSLEGLAGNEQFF. CDR3 bases: TGCGCCAGCAGCTTGGAGGGACTAGCGGGGAATGAGCAGTTCTTC.

In nucleotides, the CDR3 is TGTGCCAGCAGCTTAGTTAGCGGGAGCTCCTACAATGAGCAGTTCTTC. It encodes CASSLVSGSSYNEQFF. The chain carries TRBV7-2 and TRBJ2-1, with TRBD2 matching 9 bases. The V gene's germline CDR1 is SGHTA and CDR2 FQGNSA. The CDR3 length is 16 residues. V was pared by 1 base and J by 0 bases, with 1 base of the junction left unmatched. The whole variable domain, filled in from reference TRBV7-2 and TRBJ2-1, reads GAGVSQSPSNKVTEKGKDVELRCDPISGHTALYWYRQSLGQGLEFLIYFQGNSAPDKSGLPSDRFSAERTGGSVSTLTIQRTQQEDSAVYLCASSLVSGSSYNEQFFGPGTRLTVL.

The chain couples TRBV27 to TRBJ2-1; 8 positions match TRBD2. The V and J ends lost 6 bases and 3 bases, in that order; junction bases with no gene match: 10. This CDR3 is built from 16 residues. From germline, CDR1 is MNHEY and CDR2 SMNVEV (reference sequence). The CDR3 DNA is TGTGCCAGCAGCCCGAAAGCGGGAGTCGGCTACAATGAGCAGTTCTTC. This codes for CASSPKAGVGYNEQFF.